What follows are 18 T cell receptor beta chains derived from one specimen sequenced in a study of Graves' ophthalmopathy and Graves' hyperthyroidism. The authors amplified TCR beta CDR3 regions from RNA transcripts. Second-round multiplex PCR came after a first-round RT-PCR that employed HTBI primers. In TCRdb, the multiplex PCR reads were re-called with MiXCR into one record per CDR3 protein. The sample lists 200,000 to 250,000 distinct CDR3 sequences, roughly 50% occurring once. The sample was peripheral blood. The receptors stem from an adult man with Graves' ophthalmopathy.

V gene TRBV6-6 combines with J gene TRBJ2-7, with D perhaps TRBD1 (6 bases). The CDR3 runs 12 residues. V shed 10 bases and J shed 7 bases, with 17 bases lying between them. Germline lookup yields CDR1 MNHNY and CDR2 SVGAGI (reference sequence). The DNA for the CDR3 is TGTGCCAACCACAGGGAAACCAATGAGCAGTACTTC. Encoded protein: CANHRETNEQYF.

This clonotype was seen only once. V usage is TRBV20-1 and J usage is TRBJ1-1; 10 bases fit TRBD1. Losses at the gene ends were 7 bases for V and 5 bases for J; bases not matched to a gene: 10. The germline V gene encodes CDR1 DFQATT and CDR2 SNEGSKA (reference sequence). The CDR3 length is 14 residues. The CDR3 loop reads CSDPLTGGRTEAFF. The CDR3 bases are TGCAGTGATCCGTTGACAGGGGGCAGGACTGAAGCTTTCTTT.

The chain links TRBV29-1 to TRBJ2-3; 9 bases are shared with TRBD2. The CDR3 is made up of 14 amino acids. Germline CDR1 and CDR2: SQVTM and ANQGSEA. The J segment lost 4 bases and the V segment lost 6 bases, leaving 8 bases of the junction unmatched. CDR3 region: CSVGGGRVADTQYF. The CDR3 DNA follows: TGCAGCGTCGGCGGCGGGAGGGTCGCAGATACGCAGTATTTT.

The chain combines TRBV5-1 with TRBJ2-7; D is uncertain. Germline V gene sequence: CDR1 SGHRS, CDR2 YFSETQ. This CDR3 spans 11 amino acids. Between the trimmed V and J ends, which lost 4 bases and 7 bases, there was a span of 9 bases. CDR3 protein: CASSGNREQYF. CDR3 coding DNA: TGCGCCAGCAGCGGAAACAGAGAGCAGTACTTC.

This clonotype was counted ten times or more. J is TRBJ2-7 and V is TRBV10-3, with a tentative D call TRBD1 (5 bases). V lost 10 bases, J lost 2 bases, and 18 bases lay in between. This CDR3 has 14 amino acids. CDR1 is ENHRY and CDR2 is SYGVKD in the germline V gene. This CDR3 reads CATKGQGGPYEQYF. The CDR3 DNA is TGTGCCACGAAGGGCCAGGGTGGCCCCTACGAGCAGTACTTC.

The chain employs TRBV7-6 and TRBJ1-3; TRBD1 is a possible D gene (6 bases). Trimming took off 3 bases at V and 1 base at J, with 13 bases between the two ends. The germline V gene has CDR1 SGHVS and CDR2 FNYEAQ. The CDR3 totals 16 residues. The chain's CDR3 is CASSLRGDSSGNTIYF. The CDR3 bases are TGTGCCAGCAGCTTGAGGGGGGACTCTTCTGGAAACACCATATATTTT. The full variable domain, in which reference TRBV7-6 and TRBJ1-3 provide the parts outside the CDR3, is GAGVSQSPRYKVTKRGQDVALRCDPISGHVSLYWYRQALGQGPEFLTYFNYEAQQDKSGLPNDRFSAERPEGSISTLTIQRTEQRDSAMYRCASSLRGDSSGNTIYFGEGSWLTVV.

The rearrangement joins TRBV7-6 to TRBJ2-7; the match to TRBD2 covers 14 bases. Trimming at V came to 3 bases and at J to 7 bases, leaving 14 bases not matched to a gene. CDR1 and CDR2 (germline): SGHVS, FNYEAQ. This CDR3 has 18 amino acids. The CDR3 bases are TGTGCCAGCAGCTTGGCAAGAGGGACTAGCGGGGGCGTGTGGGAGCAGTACTTC. Its protein product is CASSLARGTSGGVWEQYF.

This clonotype was seen only a few times. V is TRBV7-9 and J is TRBJ2-2, with 10 bases lining up with TRBD1. Germline trimming cut 2 bases from V and 2 bases from J; bases unmatched to any gene: 5. Germline V gives CDR1 SEHNR, CDR2 FQNEAQ (reference sequence). This CDR3 comprises 17 residues. The CDR3 coding sequence is TGTGCCAGCAGCTTAACATGGGACAGGGGAAACACCGGGGAGCTGTTTTTT. This translates into CASSLTWDRGNTGELFF.

The chain employs TRBV7-2 and TRBJ1-1, with 7 bases fitting TRBD1. There are 15 residues in the CDR3. V shed 2 bases and J 1 base; nucleotides not matched to a gene: 4. Germline V gene sequence: CDR1 SGHTA, CDR2 FQGNSA. The CDR3 reads CASSLFGTENTEAFF. CDR3 nucleotides: TGTGCCAGCAGCTTATTCGGGACAGAGAACACTGAAGCTTTCTTT.

This clonotype has at least ten counts. The chain has TRBV29-1 and TRBJ1-1; D is possibly TRBD1 (6 bases). Germline CDR1 is SQVTM and CDR2 is ANQGSEA. Trimming pared 5 bases from V and 10 bases from J, leaving 14 bases between. The CDR3 covers 11 residues. This CDR3 is CSVLQGWGAFF. In nucleotides, the CDR3 is TGCAGCGTTCTCCAGGGGTGGGGAGCTTTCTTT.

The chain uses TRBV29-1 and TRBJ1-2; D is possibly TRBD1 (6 bases). CDR1 is SQVTM and CDR2 is ANQGSEA in the germline V gene. The CDR3 loop spans 12 amino acids. V was pared by 3 bases and J by 6 bases, with 11 bases between. CDR3 nucleotides: TGCAGCGTTGAGGTGTCAGGGGATGGCTACACCTTC. This codes for CSVEVSGDGYTF. The complete variable domain, with remaining parts taken from reference TRBV29-1 and TRBJ1-2, reads SAVISQKPSRDICQRGTSLTIQCQVDSQVTMMFWYRQQPGQSLTLIATANQGSEATYESGFVIDKFPISRPNLTFSTLTVSNMSPEDSSIYLCSVEVSGDGYTFGSGTRLTVV.

V is TRBV25-1 and J is TRBJ1-1; perhaps TRBD1 as D (5 bases). This CDR3 contains 13 residues. CDR1 is MGHDK, CDR2 SYGVNS, per germline. Trimming shortened V by 6 bases and J by 4 bases, and 12 bases separated the two germline ends. The CDR3 nucleotides read TGTGCCAGCAGGGAGGGACTAGGCACTGAAGCTTTCTTT. It yields the protein CASREGLGTEAFF.

This clonotype was counted ten times or more. The rearrangement uses TRBV6-1 and TRBJ1-5; D is unclear. In germline, CDR1 is MNHNS, CDR2 SASEGT. The CDR3 is 14 residues long. Trimming took off 1 base at V and 1 base at J, with 5 bases between the two ends. CDR3 nucleotides: TGTGCCAGCAGTGAAGGTCAGAGCAATCAGCCCCAGCATTTT. Translation gives CASSEGQSNQPQHF.

The chain uses TRBV7-3 and TRBJ1-5, with D perhaps TRBD1 (5 bases). This CDR3 has 14 residues. V was clipped by 1 base and J by 6 bases, with 10 bases between them. Per germline, CDR1 SGHTA and CDR2 FQGTGA. The CDR3 coding sequence is TGTGCCAGCAGCTTAAACGGGGGAACTCAGCCCCAGCATTTT. Its translation is CASSLNGGTQPQHF.

This clonotype was found a few times. This sequence joins TRBV5-4 and TRBJ2-5; TRBD2 might be the D (6 bases). The V end lost 3 bases, the J end lost 4 bases, and 7 bases lay between the germline ends. In germline, CDR1 is SGHNT, CDR2 YYREEE (reference sequence). The CDR3 runs to 12 residues. The CDR3 DNA reads TGTGCCAGCAGCTGGAGGGGAGAGACCCAGTACTTC. The encoded protein is CASSWRGETQYF.

In its sample, this clonotype was seen a few times. The V gene is TRBV12-3 or TRBV12-4, the J gene TRBJ2-5; 8 nucleotides line up with TRBD1. V was pared by 6 bases and J by 4 bases, with 7 bases of the junction left unmatched. The CDR3 has 14 amino acids. The CDR3 loop reads CASSWGQERETQYF. CDR3 DNA sequence: TGTGCCAGCAGCTGGGGACAGGAGAGAGAGACCCAGTACTTC.

This clonotype was seen more than once but under ten times. The chain recombines TRBV20-1 with TRBJ1-1; weak D call: TRBD1 (5 bases). V was cut by 0 bases and J by 6 bases, with 11 bases left in between. The CDR3 length is 13 residues. Germline loops: CDR1 DFQATT, CDR2 SNEGSKA (reference sequence). The chain's CDR3 is CSARDFRVPEAFF. The CDR3 DNA is TGCAGTGCTAGAGATTTCAGGGTCCCTGAAGCTTTCTTT.

This chain joins TRBV7-9 and TRBJ2-5; D possibly corresponds to TRBD2 (5 bases). Germline V lookup: CDR1 SEHNR, CDR2 FQNEAQ (reference sequence). This CDR3 contains 16 residues. Trimming removed 5 bases at V and 5 bases at J, with 21 bases between. The DNA of the CDR3 is TGTGCCAGCAGCCCGATAGCCGGAGGACGGGTCGAGACCCAGTACTTC. Translating gives CASSPIAGGRVETQYF.